Below, 8 T cell receptor beta chains from the same sample are listed, as sequenced in a study of blood T cells in healthy people across ages. A J-beta primer mix and a sample-barcoded 5' primer were used in a second PCR of about 7 to 11 cycles. TCRdb used MiXCR to reprocess the 5' RACE reads, holding one entry per CDR3 protein. The top ten clones hold 15% to 25% of a sample with 650,000 to 800,000 distinct CDR3 sequences, more than 40% of them seen once. The sequenced sample consisted of blood. These receptors originate from a man aged 55 to 70 in good health.

The rearrangement uses TRBV5-5 and TRBJ1-6; 7 nucleotides match TRBD1. The ends lost 4 bases at V and 6 bases at J; junction bases unmatched: 10. CDR3 length equals 16 residues. The germline CDR1 and CDR2 sequences are SGHKS and YYEKEE (reference sequence). CDR3 sequence: CASSPYPGQSNSPLHF. CDR3 bases: TGTGCCAGCAGCCCCTACCCGGGACAGAGTAATTCACCCCTCCACTTT.

This clonotype was detected only a few times. The rearrangement uses TRBV3-1 and TRBJ2-1; D is possibly TRBD2 (5 bases). Trimming pared 4 bases from V and 3 bases from J, leaving 10 bases between. CDR1 LGHDT and CDR2 YNNKEL come from the germline V gene (reference sequence). This CDR3 comprises 14 residues. In nucleotides, the CDR3 is TGTGCCAGCAGCCCAGAGGGTATCTACAATGAGCAGTTCTTC. Translated, it gives CASSPEGIYNEQFF.

This clonotype was seen only a few times. The rearrangement links TRBV29-1 to TRBJ2-3; 9 nucleotides match TRBD1. The CDR3 extends over 14 amino acids. J was trimmed by 4 bases and V by 6 bases; bases with no gene match: 8. CDR1 SQVTM and CDR2 ANQGSEA come from the germline V gene. CDR3 sequence reads: CSVRPGQGADTQYF. The CDR3 region has the DNA TGCAGCGTCCGCCCGGGACAGGGTGCAGATACGCAGTATTTT.

This clonotype was seen many times. The chain combines TRBV12-3 or TRBV12-4 with TRBJ2-5; D perhaps matches TRBD1 (6 bases). Trimming left V 3 bases short and J 3 bases short, with 17 bases between. This CDR3 contains 16 residues. CDR3 in amino acids: CASSLRGTSGKETQYF. The DNA of the CDR3 is TGTGCCAGCAGTTTGAGGGGGACGAGCGGAAAAGAGACCCAGTACTTC.

This clonotype has a handful of counts. The CDR3 loop reads CATSIGGFPVEQYF. The CDR3 DNA sequence: TGTGCCACCAGCATAGGGGGGTTCCCCGTCGAGCAGTACTTC. The chain joins TRBV15 to TRBJ2-7; D may match TRBD1 or TRBD2 (6 bases each). The CDR3 sequence is 14 residues long. Germline V lookup: CDR1 LNHNV, CDR2 YYDKDF (reference sequence). The V end was cut by 4 bases, the J end by 6 bases, with 16 bases between.

On this clonotype itself: This may be a read error, as it is one base from a much larger clone. The chain couples TRBV6-5 to TRBJ2-1; 11 nucleotides agree with TRBD2. The CDR3 is 18 amino acids. Germline V gene sequence: CDR1 MNHEY, CDR2 SVGAGI. CDR3 coding DNA: TGTGCCGGCAGTTACTCGATTGTGGGACTAGCGGCGGGCAATGAGCAGTTCTTC. Protein: CAGSYSIVGLAAGNEQFF.

The chain carries TRBV27 and TRBJ1-4; TRBD1 might be the D (5 bases). V was pared by 5 bases and J by 4 bases, with 14 bases between. CDR3 size: 15 residues. Germline V gene sequence: CDR1 MNHEY, CDR2 SMNVEV (reference sequence). In DNA form, the CDR3 reads TGTGCCAGCAGTCCACGACGTGACAGTAATGAAAAACTGTTTTTT. Protein product: CASSPRRDSNEKLFF.

This sequence joins TRBV7-9 and TRBJ2-3; 7 nucleotides line up with TRBD2. This CDR3 is 15 amino acids long. Germline assignment: CDR1 SEHNR and CDR2 FQNEAQ (reference sequence). V dropped 3 bases and J dropped 4; count of bases not matched to a gene: 7. In DNA, the CDR3 is TGTGCCAGCAGCTTCCCAGCGGGGTGGGCAGATACGCAGTATTTT. This sequence encodes CASSFPAGWADTQYF.